The next 17 T cell receptor beta chains were all read from a single sample in a study of OX40 agonist ivuxolimab in advanced cancers. Method: immunoSEQ multiplex PCR; TCRdb's copy keeps in-frame clones and lacks some. The table lists 28,000 or so clones, approximately 91% of them singletons. Sample: CD4+ or CD8+ T cells sorted from blood, taken in a trial of the OX40 agonist ivuxolimab. The receptor set was obtained from an adult with an advanced solid tumor such as melanoma, head and neck, liver or kidney cancer.

This clone is a singleton in its sample. The genes are TRBV6-5 and TRBJ1-1, with D tentatively TRBD1 (5 bases). The V end was cut by 6 bases, the J end by 4 bases, with 12 bases between. This CDR3 region has 13 residues. In germline, CDR1 is MNHEY, CDR2 SVGAGI. The CDR3 DNA sequence: TGTGCCAGCAGCTTTGGGGGGACCACTGAAGCTTTCTTT. Translation gives CASSFGGTTEAFF.

This rearrangement joins TRBV28 to TRBJ2-5, with D uncertain. CDR1 and CDR2 from the germline V gene are MDHEN and SYDVKM. The germline V and J ends were trimmed by 8 bases and 5 bases, with 9 bases remaining between them. This CDR3 region has 11 residues. CDR3 bases: TGTGCCAGCCTCGGTTTGGAGACCCAGTACTTC. It translates to CASLGLETQYF.

The V gene is TRBV4-2, the J gene TRBJ2-3; 7 nucleotides match TRBD1. Germline V CDR1 and CDR2: LGHNA, YNFKEQ. CDR3 size: 15 residues. V shed 1 base and J 2 bases; nucleotides not matched to a gene: 3. CDR3 bases: TGTGCCAGCAGCCAAGCCACAGGGGCCACAGATACGCAGTATTTT. This encodes CASSQATGATDTQYF.

The V call is TRBV27, the J call TRBJ2-3; 7 positions agree with TRBD2. CDR3 length: 17 amino acids. Germline V gene data show CDR1 as MNHEY and CDR2 as SMNVEV (reference sequence). V lost 6 bases, J lost 6 bases, and 18 bases stayed unmatched. CDR3 residues: CASSRQLLAVPVDTQYF. The CDR3 nucleotides are TGTGCCAGCAGCCGCCAACTTCTAGCGGTCCCTGTTGATACGCAGTATTTT.

About this clone: Compared with germline, one end of the junction differs, possibly owing to a read error. The chain couples TRBV4-1 to TRBJ2-1; unclear D gene. CDR1 and CDR2 from the germline V gene are MGHRA and YSYEKL. The CDR3 sequence is 13 residues long. As DNA, the CDR3 is TGCGCCAGCAGTCAAGTGACCGACAATGAGCAGTTCTTC. As protein: CASSQVTDNEQFF.

The CDR3 bases are TGTGCCAGCAGTCTCACAGGGGGGTCTTACGAGCAGTACTTC. Translation gives CASSLTGGSYEQYF. The chain joins TRBV27 to TRBJ2-7; 8 nucleotides line up with TRBD1. Germline trimming cut 5 bases from V and 4 bases from J; bases unmatched to any gene: 7. Germline V gene sequence: CDR1 MNHEY, CDR2 SMNVEV (reference sequence). The CDR3 runs to 14 residues.

The rearrangement links TRBV27 to TRBJ2-7, with D unresolved. Germline V gene data show CDR1 as MNHEY and CDR2 as SMNVEV (reference sequence). Trimming shortened V by 5 bases and J by 2 bases, and 4 bases separated the two germline ends. The CDR3 totals 11 residues. CDR3 DNA: TGTGCCAGCAGTACCACCTACGAGCAGTACTTC. Encoded protein: CASSTTYEQYF.

J is TRBJ2-2 and V is TRBV11-2; TRBD2 matches 10 bases. CDR1 and CDR2 (germline): SGHAT, FQNNGV. The CDR3 is 17 residues long. With V trimmed by 4 bases and J by 4 bases, 9 bases remained unmatched. CDR3 region: CASSSASGRAGTGELFF. The CDR3 DNA sequence: TGTGCCAGCAGCTCCGCCAGCGGGAGGGCTGGCACCGGGGAGCTGTTTTTT.

V and J are TRBV9 and TRBJ2-2; D gene unclear. Germline V CDR1 and CDR2: SGDLS, YYNGEE. V was clipped by 0 bases and J by 0 bases, with 9 bases between them. The CDR3 spans 16 residues. CDR3 DNA sequence: TGTGCCAGCAGCGTAGTTCCAGGTTCGAACACCGGGGAGCTGTTTTTT. Protein sequence: CASSVVPGSNTGELFF.

The rearrangement uses TRBV5-6 and TRBJ2-3; the match to TRBD1 covers 7 bases. The V gene end was trimmed by 4 bases and the J gene end by 8 bases; junction bases not matched to a gene: 4. The CDR3 spans 12 residues. CDR1 and CDR2 (germline): SGHDT, YYEEEE. The DNA for the CDR3 is TGTGCCAGCAGCCCTCACAGGGGTACGCAGTATTTT. The encoded protein is CASSPHRGTQYF.

The J gene is TRBJ2-1, the V gene TRBV29-1; a weak D match, TRBD1 (6 bases). Germline CDR1 is SQVTM and CDR2 is ANQGSEA. The germline V and J ends were trimmed by 5 bases and 6 bases, with 17 bases remaining between them. The CDR3 consists of 14 residues. The CDR3 DNA reads TGCAGCGTTTGGACAGCCACTTATACCAATGAGCAGTTCTTC. It yields the protein CSVWTATYTNEQFF.

The V gene is TRBV19, the J gene TRBJ2-1; the D is unclear. CDR3 length: 14 amino acids. The V gene lost 1 base and the J gene lost 7 bases, with 11 bases spanning the gap. The germline V gene encodes CDR1 LNHDA and CDR2 SQIVND (reference sequence). The CDR3 reads CASSIGTPRNEQFF. Here the CDR3 DNA reads TGTGCCAGTAGTATAGGGACGCCCCGAAATGAGCAGTTCTTC.

The chain employs TRBV4-1 and TRBJ2-2; 9 bases line up with TRBD2. In germline, CDR1 is MGHRA, CDR2 YSYEKL. V lost 1 base to trimming and J lost 7 bases; unmatched junction nucleotides: 10. This CDR3 contains 17 residues. CDR3 in amino acids: CASSQVPLAGRGGELFF. CDR3 nucleotide sequence: TGCGCCAGCAGCCAAGTCCCTCTAGCGGGAAGGGGCGGGGAGCTGTTTTTT.

There are a few counts of this clone. V usage is TRBV9 and J usage is TRBJ2-7; 8 bases map to TRBD1. The V gene's germline CDR1 is SGDLS and CDR2 YYNGEE. This CDR3 comprises 13 residues. J was trimmed by 0 bases and V by 5 bases; bases with no gene match: 1. This CDR3 is CASSGTGSYEQYF. In nucleotides, the CDR3 is TGTGCCAGCAGTGGGACAGGCTCCTACGAGCAGTACTTC.

The chain carries TRBV5-4 and TRBJ1-2, with D uncertain. The CDR3 length is 14 residues. The V gene lost 2 bases and the J gene lost 0 bases, with 8 bases spanning the gap. Germline V gene lookup returns CDR1 SGHNT and CDR2 YYREEE (reference sequence). The CDR3 loop reads CASSFSGSNYGYTF. CDR3 nucleotides: TGTGCCAGCAGCTTTTCGGGATCTAACTATGGCTACACCTTC.

This chain joins TRBV20-1 and TRBJ2-7; D is uncertain. The CDR3 sequence is 11 residues long. The V gene's germline CDR1 is DFQATT and CDR2 SNEGSKA (reference sequence). The ends were cut back, 5 bases at V and 1 base at J, with 6 bases in the middle. CDR3 nucleotides: TGCAGTGCTTCCGCTTCCTACGAGCAGTACTTC. Its protein product is CSASASYEQYF.

J is TRBJ1-2 and V is TRBV5-6; D ambiguous. This CDR3 is 15 amino acids long. V shed 4 bases and J shed 5 bases, with 18 bases lying between them. The germline V gene encodes CDR1 SGHDT and CDR2 YYEEEE. CDR3 sequence reads: CASSPVGGPLYGYTF. The CDR3 DNA is TGTGCCAGCAGCCCTGTGGGAGGGCCGTTATATGGCTACACCTTC.